This TCR beta chain was identified during a study of blood T cell repertoires in COVID-19. The wider study: Material from acute and convalescent COVID-19 was sourced from the United States, Italy and Spain. PBMCs, B-cell-depleted T cells, or T cells provided the cDNA or gDNA that made up the material.

This CDR3 contains 17 residues. Germline values: CDR1 MGHDK, CDR2 SYGVNS. Trimming stripped 4 bases from V and 5 bases from J, with 23 bases between. Produced via immunoSEQ multiplex PCR; TCRdb's table is partial and in-frame only. The sample consists of 68,000 or so clones, 65% to 80% of them appearing once. This receptor was taken from a human donor in a cohort sampled during active COVID-19. The V gene is TRBV25-1, the J gene TRBJ1-2, with D maybe TRBD1 (5 bases). The source material was peripheral blood. The CDR3 bases are TGTGCCAGCAGTGGAACAGGAGGGCCAACCGTATGGTATGGCTACACCTTC. The encoded protein is CASSGTGGPTVWYGYTF.